The rows below give T cell receptor beta chains drawn from one sample of a study of long-term antiretroviral therapy in people with HIV. The table came from immunoSEQ multiplex PCR; TCRdb's copy has only in-frame clones and leaves some out. The sample carries some 12,000 clones, more than 80% recorded once. The specimen comprised unsorted PBMCs, sampled 3.4 years after starting antiretroviral therapy. The receptors come from a man between 35 and 55 years old with HIV. Both conserved end residues are part of each CDR3. A D gene is named only where the DNA matches it firmly. Expanded clones get a size class; other rows say once, few or many, or leave the size out.

CDR3 protein,CDR3 DNA,J gene,clone size,V gene,D gene,CDR3 length
CAWRGQGAGEKLFF,TGTGCCTGGAGGGGACAGGGGGCTGGAGAAAAACTGTTTTTT,TRBJ1-4,.,TRBV30,TRBD1,14
CSLTEGYTF,TGCAGTTTGACAGAGGGCTACACCTTC,TRBJ1-2,once,TRBV20-1,.,9
CASSYSARALNTIYF,TGTGCCAGCAGTTACTCAGCCAGAGCTTTAAACACCATATATTTT,TRBJ1-3,.,TRBV6-6,.,15
CSVLGQSAYEQYF,TGCAGCGTACTGGGACAGAGTGCCTACGAGCAGTACTTC,TRBJ2-7,.,TRBV29-1,TRBD1,13
CASTSDSGLPTYNEQFF,TGTGCCAGCACCTCGGACTCTGGACTACCGACCTACAATGAGCAGTTCTTC,TRBJ2-1,.,TRBV5-6,.,17
CASSLASTGAGNTIYF,TGTGCCAGCAGCTTGGCTTCGACAGGGGCTGGAAACACCATATATTTT,TRBJ1-3,.,TRBV5-4,TRBD1,16
CASSDRERANVLTF,TGTGCCAGCAGTGACCGGGAGCGGGCCAACGTCCTGACTTTC,TRBJ2-6,.,TRBV2,.,14
CAWSVAPVGQYF,TGTGCCTGGAGTGTAGCGCCCGTGGGGCAGTACTTC,TRBJ2-7,.,TRBV30,.,12
CASSLGRPTFTNEKLFF,TGTGCCAGCAGCTTAGGCCGCCCGACATTCACTAATGAAAAACTGTTTTTT,TRBJ1-4,.,TRBV7-9,.,17
CASSQVLGGDNYGYTF,TGCGCCAGCAGCCAAGTACTTGGAGGGGACAACTATGGCTACACCTTC,TRBJ1-2,.,TRBV4-3,.,16
CASLGTGVQETQYF,TGTGCCAGCTTGGGGACAGGGGTCCAAGAGACCCAGTACTTC,TRBJ2-5,.,TRBV7-9,TRBD1,14
CASSQTRVTEAFF,TGTGCCAGCAGCCAAACCAGGGTAACAGAAGCTTTCTTT,TRBJ1-1,.,TRBV14,.,13
CASSFGRGNQPQHF,TGTGCCAGCAGTTTCGGCAGGGGAAATCAGCCCCAGCATTTT,TRBJ1-5,.,TRBV28,.,14
CASRKGGRNTEAFF,TGTGCCAGCAGGAAAGGGGGTAGAAACACTGAAGCTTTCTTT,TRBJ1-1,.,TRBV6-5,.,14
CASSHGLAGGQVSSYNEQFF,TGTGCCAGCAGTCACGGACTAGCGGGAGGGCAGGTAAGCTCCTACAATGAGCAGTTCTTC,TRBJ2-1,.,TRBV9,TRBD2,20
CASSLLISGSSYEQYF,TGTGCCAGCAGCTTGTTAATATCAGGGAGCTCCTACGAGCAGTACTTC,TRBJ2-7,medium-sized,TRBV5-5,.,16
CASSEQTYEQYF,TGTGCCAGCAGTGAGCAGACCTACGAGCAGTACTTC,TRBJ2-7,few,TRBV2,.,12
CASSVRVRDTIYF,TGTGCCAGCAGCGTTCGGGTGCGAGACACCATATATTTT,TRBJ1-3,.,TRBV9,.,13
CASSSGISYGYTF,TGTGCCAGCAGCTCAGGGATTTCCTATGGCTACACCTTC,TRBJ1-2,few,TRBV7-2,.,13
CASSLEGRAEKLFF,TGCGCCAGCAGCTTGGAAGGGAGGGCTGAAAAACTGTTTTTT,TRBJ1-4,.,TRBV5-1,.,14
CASSEKARSSYNEQFF,TGTGCCAGCAGCGAAAAGGCGAGGAGCTCCTACAATGAGCAGTTCTTC,TRBJ2-1,.,TRBV7-3,.,16
CASSLPGLAGGSSYEQYF,TGCGCCAGCAGCTTGCCGGGACTAGCGGGAGGGAGCTCCTACGAGCAGTACTTC,TRBJ2-7,once,TRBV5-1,TRBD2,18
CASSSGARKGYTF,TGTGCCAGCAGTTCAGGGGCCCGTAAGGGCTACACCTTC,TRBJ1-2,.,TRBV28,.,13
CGAGDTNEKLFF,TGCGGGGCGGGAGACACTAATGAAAAACTGTTTTTT,TRBJ1-4,.,TRBV6-6,.,12
CASRVRGNEQFF,TGTGCCAGCAGAGTTAGAGGGAATGAGCAGTTCTTC,TRBJ2-1,.,TRBV19,.,12
CAISDEREGNQPQHF,TGTGCCATCAGTGATGAAAGGGAGGGCAATCAGCCTCAGCATTTT,TRBJ1-5,.,TRBV10-3,.,15
CASSFTGGYGYTF,TGTGCCAGCAGTTTCACCGGCGGCTATGGCTACACCTTC,TRBJ1-2,.,TRBV28,.,13
CASSESEQGATPYGYTF,TGTGCCAGCAGTGAATCGGAACAGGGGGCTACTCCCTATGGCTACACCTTC,TRBJ1-2,few,TRBV2,TRBD1,17
CASSLDPAAEKLFF,TGTGCCAGCAGCTTAGATCCGGCCGCCGAAAAACTGTTTTTT,TRBJ1-4,.,TRBV11-2,.,14
CASSPAGWRDFTDTQYF,TGTGCCAGCAGCCCCGCGGGATGGCGGGATTTCACAGATACGCAGTATTTT,TRBJ2-3,.,TRBV13,.,17
CASSAGAANTGELFF,TGTGCCAGTAGTGCCGGGGCAGCGAACACCGGGGAGCTGTTTTTT,TRBJ2-2,few,TRBV19,.,15
CASSLLTSLRQGSEKLFF,TGTGCCAGCAGTTTATTGACCTCACTTAGACAGGGTAGTGAAAAACTGTTTTTT,TRBJ1-4,.,TRBV28,TRBD1,18
CASTPTGTDGELFF,TGTGCCAGCACTCCGACAGGGACGGACGGGGAGCTGTTTTTT,TRBJ2-2,.,TRBV6-6,TRBD1,14
CASSPGGPSGNTIYF,TGTGCCAGCTCACCCGGGGGACCCTCTGGAAACACCATATATTTT,TRBJ1-3,.,TRBV18,.,15
CASSQYECNQPQHF,TGCGCCAGCAGCCAATATGAATGCAATCAGCCCCAGCATTTT,TRBJ1-5,.,TRBV10-1,.,14
CASGLWDSGYNEQFF,TGTGCTAGTGGTTTGTGGGACAGCGGGTACAATGAGCAGTTCTTC,TRBJ2-1,.,TRBV12-5,.,15
CASSLAGSTDTQYF,TGTGCCAGCAGTCTAGCGGGGAGCACAGATACGCAGTATTTT,TRBJ2-3,once,TRBV7-3,TRBD2,14
CASRQGYEQYF,TGTGCCAGCAGACAGGGATACGAGCAGTACTTC,TRBJ2-7,.,TRBV2,.,11
CSVSGAGELFF,TGCAGCGTGTCGGGGGCCGGGGAGCTGTTTTTT,TRBJ2-2,.,TRBV29-1,.,11
CASRTSGKSSYEQYF,TGTGCCAGCAGGACTAGCGGGAAGAGCTCCTACGAGCAGTACTTC,TRBJ2-7,.,TRBV27,TRBD2,15
CASELDRGEGYTF,TGTGCCAGCGAACTGGACAGGGGGGAAGGCTACACCTTC,TRBJ1-2,.,TRBV4-2,TRBD1,13
CASSLDPSTNEKLFF,TGTGCCAGCAGCTTAGATCCGTCAACTAATGAAAAACTGTTTTTT,TRBJ1-4,.,TRBV11-2,.,15
CASSHGQGAVETQYF,TGTGCCAGCAGTCACGGACAGGGGGCAGTGGAGACCCAGTACTTC,TRBJ2-5,.,TRBV27,TRBD1,15
CASRTGGDGYTF,TGCGCCAGCAGGACAGGGGGCGATGGCTACACCTTC,TRBJ1-2,.,TRBV5-1,TRBD1,12
CASSGPGLAGGTDTQYF,TGTGCCAGCAGTGGGCCGGGACTAGCGGGAGGTACAGATACGCAGTATTTT,TRBJ2-3,.,TRBV6-1,TRBD2,17
CASSVGTRGYTF,TGTGCCAGCAGCGTAGGCACCCGAGGCTACACCTTC,TRBJ1-2,few,TRBV9,.,12
CASSTGRGKLTGELFF,TGTGCCAGCAGCACCGGGAGGGGGAAACTCACCGGGGAGCTGTTTTTT,TRBJ2-2,.,TRBV7-8,TRBD2,16